This is a list of T cell receptor beta chains from one sample in a study of blood T cell repertoires in COVID-19. Clones were read by immunoSEQ multiplex PCR, and TCRdb kept only the in-frame ones, dropping some. The table records approximately 320,000 clones, 89% of them present only once. Sequencing used peripheral blood. These receptors were collected from a woman in her thirties with COVID-19, enrolled during active disease. Both conserved end residues are part of each CDR3. A D gene is named only where the DNA matches it firmly. A clone size is listed for some rows: how often the clone was seen (once, few, many), or a class if it is expanded.

>TRBD2|TRBV5-1|TRBJ2-1|-
CASRPSGEYNEQFF
TGCGCCAGCAGGCCCAGCGGGGAGTACAATGAGCAGTTCTTC
>TRBD1|TRBV10-1|TRBJ1-2|-
CASSEPGQPVSF
TGCGCCAGCAGTGAGCCGGGACAGCCAGTCTCCTTC
>-|TRBV28|TRBJ1-6|-
CASNTWTEYNSPLHF
TGTGCCAGCAATACATGGACAGAGTACAATTCACCCCTCCACTTT
>TRBD1|TRBV30|TRBJ1-1|-
CAWGSGTGATEAFF
TGTGCCTGGGGCTCCGGGACAGGGGCCACTGAAGCTTTCTTT
>-|TRBV10-2|TRBJ2-3|-
CASSESLAVTDTQYF
TGCGCCAGCAGTGAGTCATTAGCGGTCACAGATACGCAGTATTTT
>TRBD2|TRBV29-1|TRBJ2-5|-
CSGAKGVAGETQYF
TGCAGCGGAGCGAAAGGGGTAGCGGGAGAGACCCAGTACTTC
>TRBD2|TRBV5-1|TRBJ2-3|-
CASSGQGGPDTQYF
TGCGCCAGCAGTGGGCAGGGAGGGCCAGATACGCAGTATTTT
>-|TRBV12-2|TRBJ2-1|-
CASRTPGQGYNEQFF
TGTGCAAGTCGCACCCCGGGACAGGGATACAATGAGCAGTTCTTC
>TRBD1|TRBV19|TRBJ2-7|-
CASSFARQGLSYEQYF
TGTGCCAGTAGTTTCGCGAGACAGGGATTGTCCTACGAGCAGTACTTC
>TRBD2|TRBV4-1|TRBJ2-3|-
CASSQAKRGGRTDTQYF
TGCGCCAGCAGCCAAGCTAAGCGGGGGGGCCGCACAGATACGCAGTATTTT
>-|TRBV4-1|TRBJ1-6|-
CASSHEDSPLHF
TGCGCCAGCAGCCATGAGGATTCACCCCTCCACTTT
>TRBD1|TRBV29-1|TRBJ1-5|-
CSVATGTGADQPQHF
TGCAGCGTGGCAACCGGGACAGGGGCCGATCAGCCCCAGCATTTT
>TRBD1|TRBV3-1/TRBV3-2|TRBJ2-5|-
CASSQTSQGNQETQYF
TGTGCCAGCAGCCAAACGTCACAGGGGAACCAAGAGACCCAGTACTTC
>-|TRBV18|TRBJ1-4|-
CASSPGATNEKLFF
TGTGCCAGCTCACCCGGAGCAACTAATGAAAAACTGTTTTTT
>-|TRBV2|TRBJ1-2|-
CASSAARAFSGYTF
TGTGCCAGCAGTGCGGCCAGGGCATTCTCTGGCTACACCTTC
>TRBD2|TRBV7-6|TRBJ2-7|once
CASSVRRTSGGPAVVHEQYF
TGTGCCAGCAGCGTCAGGAGGACTAGCGGGGGGCCCGCGGTAGTCCACGAGCAGTACTTC
>TRBD1|TRBV5-4|TRBJ1-2|-
CASSSVTGYGYTF
TGTGCCAGCAGCTCGGTGACAGGGTATGGCTACACCTTC
>-|TRBV20-1|TRBJ1-2|-
CSATSTVGYTF
TGCAGTGCTACCTCGACAGTCGGCTACACCTTC
>-|TRBV14|TRBJ1-5|-
CASSQEGGRINQPQHF
TGTGCCAGCAGCCAAGAGGGAGGACGGATCAATCAGCCCCAGCATTTT
>-|TRBV27|TRBJ2-7|-
CASSISSPYEQYF
TGTGCCAGCAGTATCTCGTCCCCCTACGAGCAGTACTTC
>-|TRBV12-5|TRBJ2-1|-
CASAPGAYNEQFF
TGTGCTAGTGCCCCGGGGGCCTACAATGAGCAGTTCTTC
>-|TRBV5-5|TRBJ1-1|-
CASSLQGNTEAFF
TGTGCCAGCAGCTTACAGGGGAACACTGAAGCTTTCTTT
>TRBD1|TRBV15|TRBJ1-1|-
CATRTGQGAGDTEAFF
TGTGCCACCAGAACGGGACAGGGGGCAGGCGACACTGAAGCTTTCTTT
>TRBD1|TRBV6-5|TRBJ1-5|-
CASRGGRQPQHF
TGTGCCAGCAGAGGGGGCCGGCAGCCCCAGCATTTT
>TRBD2|TRBV4-1|TRBJ2-1|-
CASSQEGWGLAGNEQFF
TGCGCCAGCAGCCAAGAGGGGTGGGGACTAGCGGGAAATGAGCAGTTCTTC
>TRBD2|TRBV4-2|TRBJ2-5|-
CASSQGTRLAGDQETQYF
TGTGCCAGCAGCCAGGGGACCCGACTAGCGGGTGACCAAGAGACCCAGTACTTC
>-|TRBV15|TRBJ2-7|-
CATSPRGRGIYEQYF
TGTGCCACCAGCCCCAGGGGACGAGGGATATACGAGCAGTACTTC
>-|TRBV18|TRBJ1-1|-
CASSYGPVGNTEAFF
TGTGCCAGCTCGTATGGTCCGGTCGGGAACACTGAAGCTTTCTTT
>TRBD1|TRBV28|TRBJ1-2|-
CASSLLDRPNYGYTF
TGTGCCAGCAGTCTCCTGGACAGGCCTAACTATGGCTACACCTTC
>-|TRBV7-8|TRBJ1-5|few
CASSLGAGALPGHQPQHF
TGTGCCAGCAGCTTAGGGGCAGGGGCCCTCCCGGGCCATCAGCCCCAGCATTTT
>-|TRBV5-1|TRBJ1-3|-
CASSPGGSGNTIYF
TGCGCCAGCAGCCCCGGCGGGTCTGGAAACACCATATATTTT
>-|TRBV6-5|TRBJ2-2|-
CASTPRSTGELFF
TGTGCCAGCACCCCCAGGTCGACCGGGGAGCTGTTTTTT
>TRBD2|TRBV4-2|TRBJ2-5|once
CASSQVLAGGSETQYF
TGTGCCAGCAGCCAAGTCCTAGCGGGGGGCTCGGAGACCCAGTACTTC
>-|TRBV7-9|TRBJ1-2|-
CASSLGADRSGYTF
TGTGCCAGCAGCTTAGGGGCAGATCGTTCTGGCTACACCTTC
>-|TRBV19|TRBJ2-4|once
CASSQTRFPAKNIQYF
TGTGCCAGTAGCCAGACTAGATTCCCAGCCAAAAACATTCAGTACTTC
>TRBD1|TRBV6-1|TRBJ2-2|-
CASSASGQVYPGELFF
TGTGCCAGCAGTGCCTCCGGACAGGTGTACCCCGGGGAGCTGTTTTTT
>TRBD2|TRBV12-3/TRBV12-4|TRBJ2-1|-
CASKAGGYNEQFF
TGTGCCAGCAAGGCGGGGGGATACAATGAGCAGTTCTTC
>-|TRBV6-5|TRBJ2-7|-
CASSYSAGYEQYF
TGTGCCAGCAGTTACTCAGCGGGCTACGAGCAGTACTTC
>-|TRBV10-3|TRBJ1-2|-
CATRDTGDYGYAF
TGTGCCACCAGGGATACGGGGGACTATGGCTACGCCTTC
>TRBD2|TRBV9|TRBJ2-5|-
CASSVEMGLAGDQETQYF
TGTGCCAGCAGCGTAGAGATGGGACTAGCGGGGGACCAAGAGACCCAGTACTTC